This T cell receptor (beta chain) was profiled in a study of long-term antiretroviral therapy in people with HIV. They ran version v3.0 of the immunoSEQ assay at survey level. Clones were read by immunoSEQ multiplex PCR, and TCRdb kept only the in-frame ones, dropping some. Seen here are tens of thousands of clones, 75% to 90% observed once, and the top ten hold roughly 3.5%. Samples held roughly 0.85-11 million cryopreserved PBMC, and DNA extraction followed. Trimming took 0 bases from V and 7 from J, leaving 11 bases between them. Germline CDR1 reads SGDLS; CDR2 reads YYNGEE. CDR3 length: 14 amino acids.

The genes are TRBV9 and TRBJ1-5, with D perhaps matching TRBD1 (6 bases). The clonotype originates from a man younger than 35 with HIV. The sequencing used unsorted PBMCs, collected 0.8 years before starting antiretroviral therapy. DNA for the CDR3: TGTGCCAGCAGCGTAGGGGGGCTGGGACAGCCCCAGCATTTT. Protein: CASSVGGLGQPQHF.